Listed below are T cell receptor beta chains from one sample, sequenced in a study of early T cells in non-severe SARS-CoV-2 infection. TCRdb redid the calling of the 5' RACE reads with MiXCR, one entry per CDR3 protein. Of 86,000 or so distinct CDR3 sequences listed, over 5% are singletons. Sequencing was carried out using whole blood. The receptors were gathered from an adult who was a healthcare worker with PCR-confirmed SARS-CoV-2 infection or an uninfected control (not recorded which). The CDR3 runs from the conserved cysteine through the conserved F or W. D genes are given only for firm matches. Rows give clone size only sometimes, using once, few, many, or a class for an expanded clone.

V	J	size	D	length	CDR3	DNA
TRBV5-4	TRBJ2-7	few	-	12	CASSFWGSEQYF	TGTGCCAGCAGCTTTTGGGGGAGCGAGCAGTACTTC
TRBV7-2	TRBJ1-5	many	-	15	CASSLSGTDDQPQHF	TGTGCCAGCAGCTTGTCCGGGACCGACGATCAGCCCCAGCATTTT
TRBV4-2	TRBJ2-2	many	-	15	CASSQSVRDTGELFF	TGTGCCAGCAGCCAGAGCGTTAGGGACACCGGGGAGCTGTTTTTT
TRBV14	TRBJ1-1	many	-	11	CASSVVGEAFF	TGTGCCAGCTCGGTTGTCGGTGAAGCTTTCTTT
TRBV2	TRBJ1-5	-	-	16	CASRANRQVTNQPQHF	TGTGCCAGCAGGGCCAATCGACAGGTTACCAATCAGCCCCAGCATTTT
TRBV6-2/TRBV6-3	TRBJ1-2	-	-	15	CASSMGASPPYGYTF	TGTGCCAGCAGTATGGGGGCCTCGCCGCCCTATGGCTACACCTTC
TRBV7-6	TRBJ2-1	many	-	14	CASSLGHQSNEQFF	TGTGCCAGCAGCTTGGGACATCAATCCAATGAGCAGTTCTTC
TRBV29-1	TRBJ2-4	few	TRBD1	12	CSVLDRGDIQYF	TGCAGCGTCCTGGACAGGGGAGACATTCAGTACTTC
TRBV5-1	TRBJ2-2	few	-	13	CASTKQDTGELFF	TGCGCCAGCACCAAACAAGACACCGGGGAGCTGTTTTTT
TRBV20-1	TRBJ1-1	-	-	12	CSAEDGDTEAFF	TGCAGTGCAGAAGACGGAGACACTGAAGCTTTCTTT
TRBV5-1	TRBJ2-7	-	TRBD2	16	CASSLAFLADSYEQYF	TGCGCCAGCAGCCTGGCTTTTCTAGCGGACTCCTACGAGCAGTACTTC
TRBV6-1	TRBJ1-1	few	-	15	CASSEASAVYTEAFF	TGTGCCAGCAGTGAAGCGTCGGCCGTGTACACTGAAGCTTTCTTT
TRBV20-1	TRBJ2-1	-	-	15	CSATHRDHPYNEQFF	TGCAGTGCCACCCACCGGGACCACCCCTACAATGAGCAGTTCTTC
TRBV19	TRBJ1-5	-	-	14	CASSIRGDNQPQHF	TGTGCCAGTAGTATTCGGGGGGACAATCAGCCCCAGCATTTT
TRBV2	TRBJ2-7	many	-	15	CASSIGTRRVHEQYF	TGTGCCAGCAGTATCGGGACGAGGAGGGTCCACGAGCAGTACTTC
TRBV29-1	TRBJ2-7	few	TRBD1	12	CSTGQGAGEQYF	TGCAGCACTGGACAGGGGGCTGGCGAGCAGTACTTC
TRBV25-1	TRBJ1-2	many	-	12	CASSEYQYGYTF	TGTGCCAGCAGTGAATATCAGTATGGCTACACCTTC
TRBV10-3	TRBJ2-1	few	-	12	CAISETDNEQFF	TGTGCCATCAGTGAGACCGACAATGAGCAGTTCTTC
TRBV7-2	TRBJ2-4	once	-	13	CASSFLQGNIQYF	TGTGCCAGCAGCTTTTTACAGGGAAACATTCAGTACTTC
TRBV28	TRBJ2-7	many	TRBD1	16	CASSHRDRGYSYEQYF	TGTGCCAGCAGTCACCGGGACAGAGGTTACTCCTACGAGCAGTACTTC
TRBV7-2	TRBJ1-6	few	TRBD1	15	CASSLDRGRNSPLHF	TGTGCCAGCAGCTTGGACAGGGGGAGGAATTCACCCCTCCACTTT
TRBV9	TRBJ2-7	many	-	12	CASSDPSREQYF	TGTGCCAGCAGCGACCCTTCCCGCGAGCAGTACTTC
TRBV7-9	TRBJ1-1	many	-	14	CASTLRTANTEAFF	TGTGCCAGCACCCTCAGGACAGCCAACACTGAAGCTTTCTTT
TRBV7-2	TRBJ2-5	many	TRBD1	14	CASSLGTGKETQYF	TGTGCCAGCAGCTTAGGGACAGGGAAAGAGACCCAGTACTTC
TRBV5-1	TRBJ1-6	few	-	14	CASSNGPNNSPLHF	TGCGCCAGCAGCAACGGACCGAATAATTCACCCCTCCACTTT